Below, one TCR beta chain is given with its context. TCRdb's copy holds only in-frame clones and misses some; the assay was immunoSEQ multiplex PCR. The table lists about 2.1 million clones, roughly 91% of them singletons, with 1.7% in the top ten. The sample originates from a study of shared clonotypes between healthy human individuals. CD8 cells classed as naive were CD45RO-negative and positively selected for CCR7, excluding terminally differentiated effector memory CD45RA+ cells. The sequenced sample was naive CD8+ T cells from PBMCs. The receptor was isolated from a man aged 18 to 30 in good health. Some clones in this sample may be carry-over from other donors' samples.

This CDR3 reads CASTLTGSGNTIYF. CDR3 coding DNA: TGTGCCAGTACTCTGACAGGCTCTGGAAACACCATATATTTT. The rearrangement uses TRBV19 and TRBJ1-3, with D tentatively TRBD1 (6 bases). This CDR3 spans 14 amino acids. CDR1 and CDR2 from the germline V gene are LNHDA and SQIVND (reference sequence). V gave up 7 bases and J gave up 0 bases, with 10 bases separating them.